The 22 T cell receptor beta chains listed next were all sequenced from one sample in a study of CD8 T cells in Susac syndrome. Random-hexamer reverse transcription was applied to roughly 0.5 to 1 ug RNA. TCRdb reprocessed the immunoSEQ multiplex PCR reads with MiXCR, giving one entry per CDR3 protein. The sample holds around 130,000 distinct CDR3 sequences, roughly 96% seen once. Sequenced: CD4+ T cells from PBMCs. These receptors came from a human donor in good health.

This clonotype was seen once. The chain recombines TRBV7-9 with TRBJ2-1; possibly TRBD1 for D (6 bases). Trimming took 0 bases from V and 12 from J, leaving 15 bases between them. CDR3 length: 14 amino acids. Germline V gene sequence: CDR1 SEHNR, CDR2 FQNEAQ (reference sequence). The CDR3 sequence: CASSLAGTGFGQFF. The CDR3 DNA sequence: TGTGCCAGCAGCTTAGCGGGCACAGGGTTCGGGCAGTTCTTC. Combining the CDR3 with reference TRBV7-9 and TRBJ2-1 gives the whole variable domain DTGVSQNPRHKITKRGQNVTFRCDPISEHNRLYWYRQTLGQGPEFLTYFQNEAQLEKSRLLSDRFSAERPKGSFSTLEIQRTEQGDSAMYLCASSLAGTGFGQFFGPGTRLTVL.

The gene calls are TRBV3-1 and TRBJ2-7, with 7 positions matching TRBD2. The CDR3 consists of 14 residues. V gave up 1 base and J gave up 4 bases; unmatched junction bases: 4. Per germline, CDR1 LGHDT and CDR2 YNNKEL (reference sequence). The CDR3 DNA follows: TGTGCCAGCAGCCAAGGGGAGGGAGTTTACGAGCAGTACTTC. Translated, it gives CASSQGEGVYEQYF.

The CDR3 loop reads CASSPSGSPTDTQYF. The CDR3 DNA follows: TGTGCCAGCAGTCCCTCCGGGAGCCCCACAGATACGCAGTATTTT. This chain joins TRBV27 and TRBJ2-3; TRBD2 is a possible D gene (6 bases). V was cut by 5 bases and J by 2 bases, with 14 bases left in between. The CDR3 runs 15 residues. Germline V gene lookup returns CDR1 MNHEY and CDR2 SMNVEV (reference sequence).

For the CDR3, the DNA is TGTGCCAGCAGTATTTTTGCAACTAATGAAAAACTGTTTTTT. This sequence encodes CASSIFATNEKLFF. The chain combines TRBV2 with TRBJ1-4; no clear D. The V gene's germline CDR1 is SNHLY and CDR2 FYNNEI. This CDR3 has 14 residues. V lost 5 bases and J 0 bases, leaving 7 bases between the germline ends.

In this sample, this clonotype turned up a few times. This chain uses TRBV7-9 with TRBJ2-5; unclear D gene. The length of the CDR3 is 10 residues. The germline V gene has CDR1 SEHNR and CDR2 FQNEAQ (reference sequence). Trimming removed 9 bases from V and 5 bases from J, with 7 bases in between. As DNA, the CDR3 is TGTGCCAGTTCTTTGGAGACCCAGTACTTC. This translates into CASSLETQYF. Based on the CDR3 plus reference TRBV7-9 and TRBJ2-5, the full variable domain is DTGVSQNPRHKITKRGQNVTFRCDPISEHNRLYWYRQTLGQGPEFLTYFQNEAQLEKSRLLSDRFSAERPKGSFSTLEIQRTEQGDSAMYLCASSLETQYFGPGTRLLVL.

V and J are TRBV20-1 and TRBJ2-7; TRBD1 agrees at 9 bases. J gave up 5 bases and V 6 bases, and 5 bases lay outside the gene matches. CDR1 and CDR2 (germline): DFQATT, SNEGSKA (reference sequence). This CDR3 comprises 12 residues. The CDR3 sequence is CSAKDRGHEQYF. CDR3 in DNA: TGCAGTGCAAAGGACAGGGGCCACGAGCAGTACTTC.

V is TRBV6-1 and J is TRBJ2-5; D is ambiguous. Per germline, CDR1 MNHNS and CDR2 SASEGT. The germline V and J ends were trimmed by 8 bases and 4 bases, with 14 bases remaining between them. The length of the CDR3 is 13 residues. CDR3 DNA sequence: TGTGCCAGCGGGATTGGAGTGGGAGAGACCCAGTACTTC. The encoded protein is CASGIGVGETQYF.

The rearrangement joins TRBV6-4 to TRBJ2-2; either TRBD1 or TRBD2 may supply D (5 bases each). V was clipped by 4 bases and J by 4 bases, with 7 bases between them. This CDR3 region has 13 residues. The V gene's germline CDR1 is MRHNA and CDR2 SNTAGT. CDR3 in DNA: TGTGCCAGCAGTGTTGGGGGCACCGGGGAGCTGTTTTTT. Its protein product is CASSVGGTGELFF.

The chain recombines TRBV12-3 or TRBV12-4 with TRBJ2-5, with D tentatively TRBD1 (7 bases). CDR3 length: 17 amino acids. Trimming shortened V by 6 bases and J by 2 bases, and 22 bases separated the two germline ends. CDR3 loop: CASRDTGDPGAQETQYF. The DNA for the CDR3 is TGTGCCAGCAGGGATACAGGGGACCCGGGGGCTCAAGAGACCCAGTACTTC.

The V and J genes are TRBV11-2 and TRBJ2-2; D unresolved. Germline V gene lookup returns CDR1 SGHAT and CDR2 FQNNGV. The CDR3 contains 13 residues. V gave up 6 bases and J gave up 0 bases, with 5 bases separating them. The CDR3 DNA reads TGTGCCAGCAGTCGGACGAACACCGGGGAGCTGTTTTTT. It is translated as CASSRTNTGELFF.

V and J are TRBV28 and TRBJ1-2; D ambiguous. The V and J ends lost 7 bases and 4 bases respectively, with 19 bases between them. Germline CDR1 is MDHEN and CDR2 is SYDVKM. The CDR3 has 15 amino acids. The CDR3 sequence is CASTILPRGGYGYTF. CDR3 coding DNA: TGTGCCAGCACCATACTTCCCCGGGGTGGCTATGGCTACACCTTC.

The CDR3 sequence is CASGGGTGVYNEQFF. CDR3 DNA sequence: TGTGCCTCCGGTGGGGGGACAGGGGTTTACAATGAGCAGTTCTTC. The chain couples TRBV2 to TRBJ2-1; the match to TRBD1 covers 10 bases. Germline trimming cut 11 bases from V and 4 bases from J; bases unmatched to any gene: 11. In germline, CDR1 is SNHLY, CDR2 FYNNEI. CDR3 size: 15 residues.

The chain's CDR3 is CSVGEGYEQYF. The CDR3 bases are TGCAGCGTTGGGGAGGGCTACGAGCAGTACTTC. The chain uses TRBV29-1 and TRBJ2-7; 7 nucleotides match TRBD2. CDR3 length: 11 amino acids. J was trimmed by 3 bases and V by 4 bases; bases with no gene match: 0. Germline V gene data show CDR1 as SQVTM and CDR2 as ANQGSEA.

The chain is built from TRBV5-6 and TRBJ2-5; a weak D match, TRBD1 (6 bases). The V gene lost 0 bases and the J gene lost 1 base, with 16 bases spanning the gap. Germline-derived CDR1 and CDR2 are SGHDT and YYEEEE. The CDR3 consists of 17 residues. This CDR3 reads CASSLEGSDRLQETQYF. CDR3 nucleotide sequence: TGTGCCAGCAGCTTGGAAGGTTCTGACAGGCTCCAAGAGACCCAGTACTTC.

This clonotype is a singleton in its sample. This rearrangement joins TRBV30 to TRBJ2-4; D gene uncertain. Between the trimmed V and J ends, which lost 0 bases and 7 bases, there was a span of 10 bases. This CDR3 spans 13 amino acids. From germline, CDR1 is GTSNPN and CDR2 SVGIG (reference sequence). Here the CDR3 reads CAWSVSGRNIQYF. In DNA form, the CDR3 reads TGTGCCTGGAGTGTCAGTGGGCGCAACATTCAGTACTTC.

The rearrangement links TRBV3-1 to TRBJ2-7, with TRBD2 as a possible D gene (6 bases). V was shortened by 3 bases and J by 3 bases, with 12 bases between the two germline ends. The V gene's germline CDR1 is LGHDT and CDR2 YNNKEL (reference sequence). This CDR3 spans 14 amino acids. The CDR3 is CASSQAGPYYEQYF. CDR3 bases: TGTGCCAGCAGCCAGGCGGGACCCTACTACGAGCAGTACTTC.

This clonotype was found once. The chain recombines TRBV3-1 with TRBJ2-5, with no clear D. Trimming shortened V by 1 base and J by 1 base, and 10 bases separated the two germline ends. The germline V gene has CDR1 LGHDT and CDR2 YNNKEL (reference sequence). The CDR3 length is 15 residues. CDR3 protein: CASSQAPTVQETQYF. Written as DNA, the CDR3 is TGTGCCAGCAGCCAAGCCCCCACGGTCCAAGAGACCCAGTACTTC.

A note on this clonotype: Because the CDR3 is missing its conserved closing phenylalanine or tryptophan, this is likely a read error. The genes are TRBV7-2 and TRBJ2-3, with a possible D match to TRBD1 (5 bases). CDR1 and CDR2 from the germline V gene are SGHTA and FQGNSA. This CDR3 spans 16 amino acids. The V end was cut by 1 base, the J end by 0 bases, with 11 bases between. The CDR3 sequence: CASSLVGVASTDTQYY. The CDR3 coding sequence is TGTGCCAGCAGCTTAGTAGGGGTCGCTAGCACAGATACGCAGTATTAT.

The V gene is TRBV11-2, the J gene TRBJ2-7; D may be TRBD2 (6 bases). Between the trimmed V and J ends, which lost 1 base and 6 bases, there was a span of 10 bases. Looked up from germline, CDR1 is SGHAT and CDR2 is FQNNGV. This CDR3 comprises 13 residues. The CDR3 nucleotides read TGTGCCAGCAGCTTAGGGGAGGTAGGCGAGCAGTACTTC. It is translated as CASSLGEVGEQYF.

This chain connects TRBV12-3 or TRBV12-4 to TRBJ2-1, with 7 bases matching TRBD2. The CDR3 has 14 residues. Unmatched junction bases numbered 5, after V lost 3 bases and J lost 6 bases. The chain's CDR3 is CASSFTSSGNEQFF. The CDR3 nucleotides are TGTGCCAGCAGTTTTACGTCTAGCGGCAATGAGCAGTTCTTC.

The rearrangement uses TRBV7-2 and TRBJ2-1, with 7 bases lining up with TRBD2. The germline gives CDR1 SGHTA, CDR2 FQGNSA. This CDR3 is 15 amino acids long. The J segment lost 0 bases and the V segment lost 6 bases, leaving 5 bases of the junction unmatched. For the CDR3, the DNA is TGTGCCAGCAGACCACTAGCGAACTCCTACAATGAGCAGTTCTTC. This sequence encodes CASRPLANSYNEQFF.

The rearrangement links TRBV28 to TRBJ2-7, with D maybe TRBD2 (5 bases). Per the germline V gene, CDR1 is MDHEN and CDR2 is SYDVKM. Trimming stripped 7 bases from V and 0 bases from J, with 10 bases between. The CDR3 has 13 residues. The CDR3: CASTIASSYEQYF. CDR3 DNA: TGTGCCAGCACGATAGCGAGCTCCTACGAGCAGTACTTC.